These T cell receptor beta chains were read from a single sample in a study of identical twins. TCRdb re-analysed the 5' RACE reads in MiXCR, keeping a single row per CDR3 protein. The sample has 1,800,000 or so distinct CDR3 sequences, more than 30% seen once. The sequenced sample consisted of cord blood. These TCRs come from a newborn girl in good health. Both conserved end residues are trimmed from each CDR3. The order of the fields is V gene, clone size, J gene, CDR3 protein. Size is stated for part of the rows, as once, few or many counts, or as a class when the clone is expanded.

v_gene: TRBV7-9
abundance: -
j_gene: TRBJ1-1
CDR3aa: ASSLFPPLRRAANTEAF

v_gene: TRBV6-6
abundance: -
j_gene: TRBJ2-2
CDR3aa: ASSLGTGRTGELF

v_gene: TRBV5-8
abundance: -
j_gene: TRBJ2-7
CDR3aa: ASSLPTGVRFSYEQY

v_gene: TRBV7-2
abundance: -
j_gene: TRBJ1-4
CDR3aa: ASSLQGVSNEKLF

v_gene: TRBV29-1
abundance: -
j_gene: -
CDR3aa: SVRRGQSDEQY

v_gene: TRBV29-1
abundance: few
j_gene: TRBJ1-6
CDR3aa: SVGPGYNSPLH

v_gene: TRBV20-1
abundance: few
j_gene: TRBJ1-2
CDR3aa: SARGGTETYGYT

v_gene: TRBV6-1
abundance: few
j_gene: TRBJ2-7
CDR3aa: ASSERPGREQY

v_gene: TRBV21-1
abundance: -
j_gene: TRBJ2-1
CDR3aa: ASSIPDRGLNEQF

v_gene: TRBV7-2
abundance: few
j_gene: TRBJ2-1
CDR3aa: ASSFTGTSGHNEQF

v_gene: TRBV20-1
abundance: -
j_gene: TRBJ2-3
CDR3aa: SATFLLAGRVDTQY

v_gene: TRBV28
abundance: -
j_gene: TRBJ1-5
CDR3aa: ASKNRLGNQPQH

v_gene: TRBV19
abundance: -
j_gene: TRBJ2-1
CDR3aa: ASTSLLDEQF

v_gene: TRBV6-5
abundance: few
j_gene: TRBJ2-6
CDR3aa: AAGAGTNVLT

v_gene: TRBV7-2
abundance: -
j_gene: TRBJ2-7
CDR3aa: ASSLYRATYEQY

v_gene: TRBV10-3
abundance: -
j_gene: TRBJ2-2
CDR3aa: AITGTSAGELF

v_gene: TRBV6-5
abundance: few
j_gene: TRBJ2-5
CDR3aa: ASSYSTSETFQETQY

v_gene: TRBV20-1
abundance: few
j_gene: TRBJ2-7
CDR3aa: SATSGQGSSYEQY

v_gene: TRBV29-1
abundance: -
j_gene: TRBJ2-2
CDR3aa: SVEVLAGEHTGELF

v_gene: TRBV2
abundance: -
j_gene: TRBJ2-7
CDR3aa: ASSFTWADLSEQY

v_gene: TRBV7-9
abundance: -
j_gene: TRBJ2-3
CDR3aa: ASSLAYRLAGALSTDTQY

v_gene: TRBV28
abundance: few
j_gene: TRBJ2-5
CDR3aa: ASSLWSRVLAEETQY

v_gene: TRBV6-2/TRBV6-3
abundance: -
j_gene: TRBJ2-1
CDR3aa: ASSYSRGIYNEQF

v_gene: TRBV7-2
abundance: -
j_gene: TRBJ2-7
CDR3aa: ASSLYRLASSYEQY

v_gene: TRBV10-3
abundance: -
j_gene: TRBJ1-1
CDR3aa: AISDLLGTEAF

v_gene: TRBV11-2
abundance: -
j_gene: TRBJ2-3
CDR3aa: ASSRLLLSTDTQY

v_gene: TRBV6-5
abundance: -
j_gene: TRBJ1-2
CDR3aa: ASTDGTANYGYT

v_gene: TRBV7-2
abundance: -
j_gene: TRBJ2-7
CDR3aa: ASKGRLPYEQY

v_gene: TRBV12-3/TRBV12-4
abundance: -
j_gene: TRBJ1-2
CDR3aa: ASSLRRINYGYT

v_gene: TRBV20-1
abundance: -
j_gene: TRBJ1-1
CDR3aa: SARDVTTGPTEAF

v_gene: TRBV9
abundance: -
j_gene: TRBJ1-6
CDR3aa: ASSVGFSRRGGSYNSPLH

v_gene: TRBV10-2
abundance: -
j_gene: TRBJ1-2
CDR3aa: ASSEGTDYGYT

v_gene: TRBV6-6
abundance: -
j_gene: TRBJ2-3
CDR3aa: ASSWIAGDTQY

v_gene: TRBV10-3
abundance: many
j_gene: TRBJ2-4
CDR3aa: AISDTGFTGNIQY

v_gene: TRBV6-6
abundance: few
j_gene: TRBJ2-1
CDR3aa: ASSSLAGASSYNEQF

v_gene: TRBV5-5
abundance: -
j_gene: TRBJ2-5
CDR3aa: ASSLSAREETQY

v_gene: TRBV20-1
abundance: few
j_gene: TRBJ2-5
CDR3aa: SASGVAGGKEETQY

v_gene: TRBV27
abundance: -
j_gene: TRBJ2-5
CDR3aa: ASSLSVLAGFQETQY

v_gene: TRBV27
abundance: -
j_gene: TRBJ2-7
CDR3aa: ASSLGGTTYNEQY

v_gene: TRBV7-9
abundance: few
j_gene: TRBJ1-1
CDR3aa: ASSLAGDANTEAF

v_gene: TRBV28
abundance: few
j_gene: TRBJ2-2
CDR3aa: ASFSGGGTGELF

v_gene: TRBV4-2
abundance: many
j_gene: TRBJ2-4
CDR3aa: ASSQEDRAKNIQY

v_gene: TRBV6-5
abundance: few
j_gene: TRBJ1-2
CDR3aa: ASSYSSRGPPYYGYT

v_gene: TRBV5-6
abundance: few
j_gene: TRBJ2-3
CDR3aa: ASSLARGRRWENTDTQY

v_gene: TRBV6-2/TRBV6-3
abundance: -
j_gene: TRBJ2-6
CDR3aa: ASSTLGAGRGSGANVLT

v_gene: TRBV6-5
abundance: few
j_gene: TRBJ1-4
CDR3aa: ASGSRTGKDEKLF

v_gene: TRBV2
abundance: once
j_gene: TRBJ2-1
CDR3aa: ASSDRLSGGRASYNEQF

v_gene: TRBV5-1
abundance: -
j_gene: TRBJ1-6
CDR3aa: ASSSRTGEDSPLH

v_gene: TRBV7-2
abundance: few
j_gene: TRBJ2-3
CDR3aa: ASSLVFSGTGVDTQY

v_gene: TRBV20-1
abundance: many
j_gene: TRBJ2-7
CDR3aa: SARERGYEQY

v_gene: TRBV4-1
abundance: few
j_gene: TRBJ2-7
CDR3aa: ASSPLGLGEQY

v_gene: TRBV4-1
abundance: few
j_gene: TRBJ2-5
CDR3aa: ASSLTPYQETQY

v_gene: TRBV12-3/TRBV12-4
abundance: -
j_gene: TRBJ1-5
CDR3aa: ASSPGATGDQPQH

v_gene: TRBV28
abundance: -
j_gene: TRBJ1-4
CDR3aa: ASSLLGGVEKLF